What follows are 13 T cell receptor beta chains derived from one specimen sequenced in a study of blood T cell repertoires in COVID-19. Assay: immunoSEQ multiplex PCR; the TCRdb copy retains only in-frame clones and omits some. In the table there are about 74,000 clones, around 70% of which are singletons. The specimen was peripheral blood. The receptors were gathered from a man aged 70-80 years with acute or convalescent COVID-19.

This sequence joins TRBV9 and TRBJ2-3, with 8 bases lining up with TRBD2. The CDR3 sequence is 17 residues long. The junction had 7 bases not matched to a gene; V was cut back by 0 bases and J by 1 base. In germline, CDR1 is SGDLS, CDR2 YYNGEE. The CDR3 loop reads CASSVAGAGGGTDTQYF. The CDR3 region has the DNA TGTGCCAGCAGCGTAGCGGGTGCGGGGGGCGGCACAGATACGCAGTATTTT.

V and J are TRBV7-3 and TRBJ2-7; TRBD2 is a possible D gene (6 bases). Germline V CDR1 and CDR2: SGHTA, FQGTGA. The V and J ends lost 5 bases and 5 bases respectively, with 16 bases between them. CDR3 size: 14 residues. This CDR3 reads CASSRGPGVDEQYF. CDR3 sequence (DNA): TGTGCCAGCAGCCGGGGCCCGGGGGTGGACGAGCAGTACTTC.

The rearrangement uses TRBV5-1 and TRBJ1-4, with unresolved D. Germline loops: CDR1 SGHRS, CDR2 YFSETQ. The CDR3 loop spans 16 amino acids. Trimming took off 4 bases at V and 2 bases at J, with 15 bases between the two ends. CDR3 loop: CASSQGGGSTNEKLFF. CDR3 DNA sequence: TGCGCCAGCAGCCAAGGTGGTGGGAGTACTAATGAAAAACTGTTTTTT. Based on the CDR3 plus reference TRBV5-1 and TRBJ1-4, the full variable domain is KAGVTQTPRYLIKTRGQQVTLSCSPISGHRSVSWYQQTPGQGLQFLFEYFSETQRNKGNFPGRFSGRQFSNSRSEMNVSTLELGDSALYLCASSQGGGSTNEKLFFGSGTQLSVL.

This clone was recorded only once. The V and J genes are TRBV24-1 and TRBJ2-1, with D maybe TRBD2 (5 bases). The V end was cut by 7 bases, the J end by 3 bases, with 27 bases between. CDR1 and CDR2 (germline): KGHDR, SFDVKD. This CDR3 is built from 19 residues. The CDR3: CATSHFGGPGEGLYNEQFF. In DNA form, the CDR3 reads TGTGCCACCAGCCACTTTGGAGGTCCCGGAGAAGGCCTCTACAATGAGCAGTTCTTC.

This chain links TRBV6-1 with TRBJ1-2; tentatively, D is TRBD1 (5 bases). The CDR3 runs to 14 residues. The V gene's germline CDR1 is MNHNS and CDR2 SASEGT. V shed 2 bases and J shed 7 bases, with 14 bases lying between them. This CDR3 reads CASSEPAGRFGYTF. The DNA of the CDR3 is TGTGCCAGCAGTGAACCCGCAGGGAGGTTTGGCTACACCTTC.

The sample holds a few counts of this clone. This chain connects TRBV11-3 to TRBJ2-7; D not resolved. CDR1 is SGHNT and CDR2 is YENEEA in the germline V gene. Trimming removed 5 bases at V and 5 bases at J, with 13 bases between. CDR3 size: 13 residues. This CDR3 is CASSGTEPNEQYF. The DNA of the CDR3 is TGTGCCAGCAGCGGTACAGAACCTAACGAGCAGTACTTC. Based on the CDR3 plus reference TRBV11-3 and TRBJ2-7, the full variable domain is EAGVVQSPRYKIIEKKQPVAFWCNPISGHNTLYWYLQNLGQGPELLIRYENEEAVDDSQLPKDRFSAERLKGVDSTLKIQPAELGDSAVYLCASSGTEPNEQYFGPGTRLTVT.

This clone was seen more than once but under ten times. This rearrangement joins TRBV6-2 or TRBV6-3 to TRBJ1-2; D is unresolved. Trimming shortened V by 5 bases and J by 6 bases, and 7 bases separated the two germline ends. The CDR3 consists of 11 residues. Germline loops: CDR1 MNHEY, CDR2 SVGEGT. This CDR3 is CASSRGHGYTF. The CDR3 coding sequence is TGTGCCAGCAGTCGTGGGCATGGCTACACCTTC.

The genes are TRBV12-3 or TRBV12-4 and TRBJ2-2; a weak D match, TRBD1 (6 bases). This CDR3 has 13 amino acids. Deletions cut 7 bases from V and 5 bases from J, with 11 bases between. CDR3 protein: CASKQGWTGELFF. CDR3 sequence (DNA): TGTGCCAGCAAACAGGGATGGACCGGGGAGCTGTTTTTT.

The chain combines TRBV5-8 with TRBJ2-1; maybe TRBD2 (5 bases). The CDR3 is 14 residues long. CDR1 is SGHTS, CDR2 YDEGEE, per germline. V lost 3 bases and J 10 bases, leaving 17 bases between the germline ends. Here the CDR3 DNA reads TGTGCCAGCAGCTCCATCCGGGGTGTTGGCGAGCAGTTCTTC. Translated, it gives CASSSIRGVGEQFF.

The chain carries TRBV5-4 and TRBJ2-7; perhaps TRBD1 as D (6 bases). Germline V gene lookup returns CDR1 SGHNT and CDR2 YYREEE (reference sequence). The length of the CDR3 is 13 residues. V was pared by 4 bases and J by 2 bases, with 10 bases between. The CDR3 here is CASSTRQAYEQYF. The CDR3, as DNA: TGTGCCAGCAGCACCCGACAGGCCTACGAGCAGTACTTC.

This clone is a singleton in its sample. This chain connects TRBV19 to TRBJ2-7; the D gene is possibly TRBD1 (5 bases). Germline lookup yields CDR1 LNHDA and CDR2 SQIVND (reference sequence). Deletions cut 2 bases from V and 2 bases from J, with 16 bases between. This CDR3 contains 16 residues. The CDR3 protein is CASSIRAGPNPYEQYF. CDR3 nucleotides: TGTGCCAGTAGTATAAGGGCAGGGCCAAACCCCTACGAGCAGTACTTC.

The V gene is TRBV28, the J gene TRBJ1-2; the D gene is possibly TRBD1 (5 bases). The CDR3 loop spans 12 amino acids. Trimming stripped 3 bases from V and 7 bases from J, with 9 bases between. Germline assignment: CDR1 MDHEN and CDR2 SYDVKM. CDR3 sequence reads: CASSFQGSGYTF. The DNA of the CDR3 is TGTGCCAGCAGTTTCCAGGGATCTGGCTACACCTTC.

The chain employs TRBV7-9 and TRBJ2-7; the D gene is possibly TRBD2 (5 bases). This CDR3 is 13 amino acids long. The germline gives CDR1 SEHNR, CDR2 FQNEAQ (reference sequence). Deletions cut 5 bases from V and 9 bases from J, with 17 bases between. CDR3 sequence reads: CASSPGLNYGQYF. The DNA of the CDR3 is TGTGCCAGCAGCCCCGGACTCAACTATGGGCAGTACTTC. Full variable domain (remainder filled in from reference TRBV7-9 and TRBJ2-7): DTGVSQNPRHKITKRGQNVTFRCDPISEHNRLYWYRQTLGQGPEFLTYFQNEAQLEKSRLLSDRFSAERPKGSFSTLEIQRTEQGDSAMYLCASSPGLNYGQYFGPGTRLTVT.